These 25 T cell receptor beta chains were all obtained from the same sample, sequenced in a study of blood T cell repertoires in COVID-19. The method was immunoSEQ multiplex PCR; TCRdb's version includes in-frame clones alone and lacks a portion of them. The sample consists of 100,000 to 150,000 clones, 74% of them appearing once. The sequenced sample consisted of peripheral blood. These receptors came from a man aged 55 to 70 with acute or convalescent COVID-19.

The V call is TRBV6-5, the J call TRBJ2-7; D might be TRBD1 (5 bases). CDR3 size: 16 residues. Germline CDR1 and CDR2: MNHEY and SVGAGI. V was shortened by 4 bases and J by 9 bases, with 25 bases between the two germline ends. The CDR3, as DNA: TGTGCCAGCAGTTCCCAACAGGTGCGACAAAAAATAGGGCAGTACTTC. This encodes CASSSQQVRQKIGQYF.

This rearrangement joins TRBV20-1 to TRBJ1-1, with TRBD1 matching 9 bases. V was pared by 4 bases and J by 11 bases, with 5 bases of the junction left unmatched. The V gene's germline CDR1 is DFQATT and CDR2 SNEGSKA (reference sequence). This CDR3 has 11 amino acids. The CDR3 sequence is CSATQGAGAFF. CDR3 nucleotide sequence: TGCAGTGCTACACAGGGGGCGGGGGCTTTCTTT.

This clone was seen a handful of times. The chain joins TRBV7-2 to TRBJ1-4; D ambiguous. This CDR3 spans 15 amino acids. Trimming took off 0 bases at V and 7 bases at J, with 12 bases between the two ends. Germline V gene lookup returns CDR1 SGHTA and CDR2 FQGNSA. In nucleotides, the CDR3 is TGTGCCAGCAGCTTAGCGCAGGCCACTTTTGAAAAACTGTTTTTT. This sequence encodes CASSLAQATFEKLFF.

The DNA of the CDR3 is TGTGCCAGTAGTCAAAATATAGCGGGGGGGTATGAGCAGTTCTTC. It is translated as CASSQNIAGGYEQFF. The chain has TRBV19 and TRBJ2-1; TRBD2 matches at 11 bases. The V and J ends lost 5 bases and 8 bases, in that order; junction bases with no gene match: 8. Germline V gene lookup returns CDR1 LNHDA and CDR2 SQIVND (reference sequence). The CDR3 extends over 15 amino acids.

The chain employs TRBV29-1 and TRBJ1-1, with D perhaps TRBD1 (5 bases). Germline V gives CDR1 SQVTM, CDR2 ANQGSEA. The V gene lost 7 bases and the J gene lost 0 bases, with 12 bases spanning the gap. This CDR3 is 13 amino acids long. The CDR3 DNA follows: TGCAGCGCCCTGGGGCGGCTGAACACTGAAGCTTTCTTT. This encodes CSALGRLNTEAFF.

The CDR3 reads CASRLSGNTEAFF. The CDR3 DNA follows: TGTGCCAGCCGACTATCGGGGAACACTGAAGCTTTCTTT. The chain uses TRBV6-4 and TRBJ1-1; no clear D gene. Germline lookup yields CDR1 MRHNA and CDR2 SNTAGT. Trimming left V 8 bases short and J 1 base short, with 11 bases between. CDR3 size: 13 residues.

CDR3 sequence reads: CASSPGQTNYGYTF. Here the CDR3 DNA reads TGTGCCAGCAGCCCGGGACAGACTAACTATGGCTACACCTTC. This chain uses TRBV7-6 with TRBJ1-2; 7 nucleotides agree with TRBD1. The CDR3 consists of 14 residues. In germline, CDR1 is SGHVS, CDR2 FNYEAQ. After removal of 5 bases from V and 0 bases from J, the junction contained 3 bases not matched to a gene.

V gene TRBV2 combines with J gene TRBJ2-7; a possible D gene is TRBD1 (6 bases). Trimming removed 8 bases at V and 3 bases at J, with 11 bases between. CDR1 and CDR2 (germline): SNHLY, FYNNEI. CDR3 length: 12 residues. CDR3 nucleotides: TGTGCCAGCCAGGGGATGGGCTACGAGCAGTACTTC. Amino acids: CASQGMGYEQYF.

The rearrangement joins TRBV6-4 to TRBJ2-1; D may be TRBD2 (5 bases). The CDR3 extends over 14 amino acids. Between the trimmed V and J ends, which lost 4 bases and 4 bases, there was a span of 11 bases. From germline, CDR1 is MRHNA and CDR2 SNTAGT. CDR3: CASSVFGDYNEQFF. As DNA, the CDR3 is TGTGCCAGCAGTGTTTTCGGGGATTACAATGAGCAGTTCTTC.

The chain has TRBV5-6 and TRBJ1-5, with 7 bases aligning to TRBD1. Germline V gene sequence: CDR1 SGHDT, CDR2 YYEEEE. This CDR3 is 14 amino acids long. The trim removed 2 bases at V and 1 base at J, leaving 0 bases unmatched. The CDR3 nucleotides are TGTGCCAGCAGCTTACAGGGGAGCAATCAGCCCCAGCATTTT. Its protein product is CASSLQGSNQPQHF.

The chain is built from TRBV12-5 and TRBJ1-1, with a possible D match to TRBD1 (5 bases). Trimming shortened V by 2 bases and J by 3 bases, and 7 bases separated the two germline ends. Germline V lookup: CDR1 LGHNT, CDR2 FRNRAP. The CDR3 has 13 residues. CDR3 sequence reads: CASGLRGDTEAFF. CDR3 sequence (DNA): TGTGCTAGTGGTTTGCGGGGGGACACTGAAGCTTTCTTT.

This rearrangement joins TRBV6-5 to TRBJ2-3, with D perhaps matching TRBD2 (7 bases). V lost 6 bases and J 0 bases, leaving 10 bases between the germline ends. CDR3 length equals 14 residues. Per germline, CDR1 MNHEY and CDR2 SVGAGI. The CDR3: CASRRGPSTDTQYF. CDR3 sequence (DNA): TGTGCCAGCAGGCGGGGGCCGAGCACAGATACGCAGTATTTT.

This clone was counted only a few times. The rearrangement links TRBV25-1 to TRBJ1-4; D unresolved. With 0 bases removed from V and 7 bases from J, the gap between germline ends came to 6 bases. CDR1 is MGHDK and CDR2 is SYGVNS in the germline V gene. This CDR3 contains 13 residues. In nucleotides, the CDR3 is TGTGCCAGCAGTGAATATGGCAGTGAAAAACTGTTTTTT. It encodes CASSEYGSEKLFF.

This rearrangement joins TRBV24-1 to TRBJ2-6, with 8 bases aligning to TRBD1. Germline CDR1 and CDR2: KGHDR and SFDVKD. This CDR3 has 17 residues. J was trimmed by 0 bases and V by 6 bases; bases with no gene match: 6. The CDR3 sequence is CATSNGQGVSGANVLTF. DNA for the CDR3: TGTGCCACCAGTAACGGACAGGGAGTCTCTGGGGCCAACGTCCTGACTTTC.

The chain links TRBV3-1 (or the pseudogene TRBV3-2) to TRBJ2-5; 11 bases fit TRBD2. There are 16 residues in the CDR3. Germline V gives CDR1 LGHDT, CDR2 YNNKEL (reference sequence). V lost 2 bases and J lost 2; bases outside the gene matches: 4. CDR3 residues: CASSQTGTSGQETQYF. The CDR3, as DNA: TGTGCCAGCAGCCAAACCGGGACTAGCGGTCAAGAGACCCAGTACTTC.

V gene TRBV6-1 combines with J gene TRBJ1-2; D is unresolved. Germline V gene sequence: CDR1 MNHNS, CDR2 SASEGT. V gave up 1 base and J gave up 2 bases, with 8 bases separating them. This CDR3 has 14 amino acids. CDR3 in amino acids: CASSEDAENYGYTF. In DNA, the CDR3 is TGTGCCAGCAGTGAAGATGCCGAGAACTATGGCTACACCTTC.

The chain joins TRBV3-1 (or the pseudogene TRBV3-2) to TRBJ1-2; weak D call: TRBD1 (5 bases). This CDR3 is 13 amino acids long. Trimming took 5 bases from V and 4 from J, leaving 11 bases between them. Per germline, CDR1 LGHDT and CDR2 YNNKEL (reference sequence). CDR3 DNA: TGTGCCAGCAGCGAACGGGGGAGCTATGGCTACACCTTC. This gives the protein CASSERGSYGYTF.

This sequence joins TRBV7-2 and TRBJ2-7, with D perhaps matching TRBD2 (6 bases). Germline CDR1 reads SGHTA; CDR2 reads FQGNSA. V lost 5 bases to trimming and J lost 5 bases, with 19 bases between them. This CDR3 region has 15 residues. CDR3 loop: CASSTPGTPRHEQYF. Written as DNA, the CDR3 is TGTGCCAGCAGCACACCCGGGACTCCGAGGCACGAGCAGTACTTC.

The chain uses TRBV3-1 (or the pseudogene TRBV3-2) and TRBJ1-5; D not resolved. Trimming took off 4 bases at V and 6 bases at J, with 7 bases between the two ends. This CDR3 region has 12 residues. Germline loops: CDR1 LGHDT, CDR2 YNNKEL (reference sequence). The CDR3 DNA reads as TGTGCCAGCAGCCTCACCGGTCAGCCCCAGCATTTT. This encodes CASSLTGQPQHF.

This clone was observed a handful of times. This chain links TRBV19 with TRBJ2-3, with D maybe TRBD2 (6 bases). V lost 3 bases and J lost 2, with 12 bases in between. CDR3 length: 15 residues. Germline V gives CDR1 LNHDA, CDR2 SQIVND (reference sequence). The CDR3 spells CASSIISGFTDTQYF. CDR3 DNA sequence: TGTGCCAGTAGTATCATTAGCGGATTCACAGATACGCAGTATTTT.

The chain combines TRBV27 with TRBJ2-1; D is ambiguous. The CDR3 runs to 15 residues. Between the trimmed V and J ends, which lost 10 bases and 2 bases, there was a span of 18 bases. From germline, CDR1 is MNHEY and CDR2 SMNVEV (reference sequence). The CDR3 DNA sequence: TGTGCCACCCCGAGGAACGGAATTCCCTACAATGAGCAGTTCTTC. Its translation: CATPRNGIPYNEQFF.

In this sample, this clone turned up once. V is TRBV7-2 and J is TRBJ1-1; weak D call: TRBD1 (5 bases). Germline V lookup: CDR1 SGHTA, CDR2 FQGNSA. CDR3 length: 13 amino acids. Trimming took 5 bases from V and 2 from J, leaving 9 bases between them. The CDR3 spells CASSLQGNTEAFF. Written as DNA, the CDR3 is TGTGCCAGCAGCCTTCAGGGTAACACTGAAGCTTTCTTT.

The V and J genes are TRBV7-3 and TRBJ2-2, with 7 bases matching TRBD1. The V gene end was trimmed by 5 bases and the J gene end by 0 bases; junction bases not matched to a gene: 6. Germline CDR1 SGHTA, CDR2 FQGTGA. The CDR3 loop spans 16 amino acids. The CDR3, as DNA: TGTGCCAGCAGCCCTCGGACAGGAGCGAACACCGGGGAGCTGTTTTTT. This codes for CASSPRTGANTGELFF.

This chain uses TRBV19 with TRBJ1-5, with a weak D call TRBD1 (6 bases). The CDR3 consists of 14 residues. The V gene lost 8 bases and the J gene lost 2 bases, with 13 bases spanning the gap. In germline, CDR1 is LNHDA, CDR2 SQIVND (reference sequence). The CDR3 spells CASRSRTGNQPQHF. The DNA for the CDR3 is TGTGCCAGTCGTTCCAGGACAGGCAATCAGCCCCAGCATTTT.

The J gene is TRBJ2-1, the V gene TRBV27; the D is unclear. Germline CDR1 MNHEY, CDR2 SMNVEV (reference sequence). V was pared by 0 bases and J by 0 bases, with 6 bases between. This CDR3 has 15 residues. Here the CDR3 reads CASSLSAYSYNEQFF. CDR3 nucleotide sequence: TGTGCCAGCAGTTTATCTGCCTACTCCTACAATGAGCAGTTCTTC.